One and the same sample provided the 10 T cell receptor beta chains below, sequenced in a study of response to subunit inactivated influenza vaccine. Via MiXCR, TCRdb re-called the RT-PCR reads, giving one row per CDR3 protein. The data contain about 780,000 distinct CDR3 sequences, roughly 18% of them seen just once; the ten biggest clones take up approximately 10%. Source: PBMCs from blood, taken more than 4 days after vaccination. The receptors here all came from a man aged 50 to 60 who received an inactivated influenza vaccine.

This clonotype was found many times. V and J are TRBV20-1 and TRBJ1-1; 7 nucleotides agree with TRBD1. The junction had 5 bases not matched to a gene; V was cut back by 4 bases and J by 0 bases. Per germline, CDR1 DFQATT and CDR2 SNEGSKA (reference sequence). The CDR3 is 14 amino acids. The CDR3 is CSAISGGLNTEAFF. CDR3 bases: TGCAGTGCTATATCAGGGGGATTGAACACTGAAGCTTTCTTT.

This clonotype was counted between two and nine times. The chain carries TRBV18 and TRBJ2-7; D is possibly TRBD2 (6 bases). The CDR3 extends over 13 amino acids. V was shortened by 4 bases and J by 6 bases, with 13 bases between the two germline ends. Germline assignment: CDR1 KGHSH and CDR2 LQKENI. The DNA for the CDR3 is TGTGCCAGCTCACTATCCGGGGGTTCCGAGCAGTACTTC. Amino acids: CASSLSGGSEQYF.

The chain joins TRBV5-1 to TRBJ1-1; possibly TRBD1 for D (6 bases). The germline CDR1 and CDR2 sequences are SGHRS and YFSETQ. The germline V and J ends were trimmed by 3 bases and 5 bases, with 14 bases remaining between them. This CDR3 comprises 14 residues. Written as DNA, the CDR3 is TGCGCCAGCAGCTGGACAGCTCAGGTAACTGAAGCTTTCTTT. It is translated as CASSWTAQVTEAFF.

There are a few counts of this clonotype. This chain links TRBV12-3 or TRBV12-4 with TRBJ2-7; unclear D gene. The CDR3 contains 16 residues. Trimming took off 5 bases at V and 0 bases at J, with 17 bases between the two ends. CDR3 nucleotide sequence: TGTGCCAGCAGTATCTCCGGGCCCCAAGTCTCCTACGAGCAGTACTTC. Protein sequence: CASSISGPQVSYEQYF.

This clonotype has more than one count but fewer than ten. CDR3 residues: CSAPTSGRARTDTQYF. CDR3 nucleotides: TGCAGTGCACCGACTAGCGGGAGGGCCCGAACAGATACGCAGTATTTT. The chain employs TRBV20-1 and TRBJ2-3; TRBD2 aligns across 14 bases. V trimming: 6 bases; J trimming: 3 bases; junction bases outside the gene matches: 8. Germline V gene data show CDR1 as DFQATT and CDR2 as SNEGSKA (reference sequence). The CDR3 has 16 residues.

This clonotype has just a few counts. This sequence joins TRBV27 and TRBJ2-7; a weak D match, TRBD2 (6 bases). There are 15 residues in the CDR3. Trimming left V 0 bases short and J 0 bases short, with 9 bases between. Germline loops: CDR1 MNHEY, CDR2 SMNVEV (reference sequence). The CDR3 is CASSLSGGNSYEQYF. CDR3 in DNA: TGTGCCAGCAGTTTATCGGGCGGGAACTCCTACGAGCAGTACTTC.

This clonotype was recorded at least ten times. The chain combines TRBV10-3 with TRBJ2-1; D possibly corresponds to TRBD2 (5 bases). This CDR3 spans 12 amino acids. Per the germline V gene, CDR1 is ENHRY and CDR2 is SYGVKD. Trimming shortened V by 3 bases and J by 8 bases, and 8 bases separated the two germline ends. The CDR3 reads CAISETRYEQFF. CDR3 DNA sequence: TGTGCCATCAGTGAAACTAGGTATGAGCAGTTCTTC.

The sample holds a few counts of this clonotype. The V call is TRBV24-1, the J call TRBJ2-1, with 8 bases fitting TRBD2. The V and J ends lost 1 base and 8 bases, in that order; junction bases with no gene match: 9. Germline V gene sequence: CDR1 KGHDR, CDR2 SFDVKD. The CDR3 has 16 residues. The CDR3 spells CATSDFSGGTGDEQFF. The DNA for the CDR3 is TGTGCCACCAGTGATTTTTCGGGAGGGACGGGCGATGAGCAGTTCTTC.

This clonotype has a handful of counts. This chain's CDR3 is CASSSLGHLTGELFF. CDR3 DNA: TGTGCCAGCAGCTCCCTAGGGCACTTGACCGGGGAGCTGTTTTTT. The genes are TRBV7-2 and TRBJ2-2; unclear D gene. CDR1 is SGHTA and CDR2 is FQGNSA in the germline V gene. The CDR3 is 15 residues long. Trimming cost V 4 bases and J 5 bases, with 14 bases left between them.

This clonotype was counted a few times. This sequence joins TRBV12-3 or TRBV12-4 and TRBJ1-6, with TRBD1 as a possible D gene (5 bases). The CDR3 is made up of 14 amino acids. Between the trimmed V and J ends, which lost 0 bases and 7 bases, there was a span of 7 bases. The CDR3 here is CASSLAGRNSPLHF. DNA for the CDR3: TGTGCCAGCAGTTTAGCGGGACGGAATTCACCCCTCCACTTT.